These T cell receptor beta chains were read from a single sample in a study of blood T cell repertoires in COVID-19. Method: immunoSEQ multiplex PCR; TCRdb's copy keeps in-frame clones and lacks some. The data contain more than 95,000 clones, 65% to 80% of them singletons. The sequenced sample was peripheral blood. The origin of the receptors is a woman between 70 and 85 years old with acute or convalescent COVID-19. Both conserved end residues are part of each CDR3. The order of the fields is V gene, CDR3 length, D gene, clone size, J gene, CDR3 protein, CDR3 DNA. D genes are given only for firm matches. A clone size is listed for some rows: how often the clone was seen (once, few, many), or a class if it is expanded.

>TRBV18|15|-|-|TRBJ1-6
CASSQNREPNSPLHF
TGTGCCAGCTCACAGAACAGGGAACCCAATTCACCCCTCCACTTT
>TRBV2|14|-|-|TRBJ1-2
CAKTRDTPNRGYTF
TGTGCCAAAACCCGGGACACCCCAAATCGTGGCTACACCTTC
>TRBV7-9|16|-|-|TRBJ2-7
CASSPPGGQASYEQYF
TGTGCCAGCAGCCCGCCGGGGGGACAGGCATCCTACGAGCAGTACTTC
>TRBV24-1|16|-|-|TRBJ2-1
CATSAPGSGRRNEQFF
TGTGCCACCAGTGCCCCGGGGTCTGGTCGCCGCAATGAGCAGTTCTTC
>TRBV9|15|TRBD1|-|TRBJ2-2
CASSASTGDTGELFF
TGTGCCAGCAGCGCTTCGACAGGGGACACCGGGGAGCTGTTTTTT
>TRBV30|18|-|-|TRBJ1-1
CAWSVSSPGTIRNTEAFF
TGTGCCTGGAGTGTATCATCGCCCGGGACAATAAGGAACACTGAAGCTTTCTTT
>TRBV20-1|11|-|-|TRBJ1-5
CSASRGQPQHF
TGCAGTGCTAGCCGAGGTCAGCCCCAGCATTTT
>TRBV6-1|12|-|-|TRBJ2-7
CASSRGSYEQYF
TGTGCCAGCAGTCGGGGTAGCTACGAGCAGTACTTC
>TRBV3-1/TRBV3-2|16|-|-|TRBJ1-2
CASSQGQGGPVSGYTF
TGTGCCAGCAGCCAAGGGCAGGGAGGACCGGTCAGTGGCTACACCTTC
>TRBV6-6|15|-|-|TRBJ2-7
CASSYTRTDSGEQYF
TGTGCCAGCAGTTACACGAGGACAGATTCGGGCGAGCAGTACTTC
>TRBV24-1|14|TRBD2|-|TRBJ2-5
CATSDSGVGQTQYF
TGTGCCACCAGTGATAGCGGGGTCGGGCAGACCCAGTACTTC
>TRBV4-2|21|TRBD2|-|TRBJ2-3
CASSQVSGLAGGQGSPDTQYF
TGTGCCAGCAGCCAAGTCTCAGGACTAGCGGGGGGGCAGGGCTCCCCAGATACGCAGTATTTT
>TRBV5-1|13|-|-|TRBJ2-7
CASSLVGGAGKYF
TGCGCCAGCAGCTTGGTAGGGGGCGCGGGAAAGTACTTC
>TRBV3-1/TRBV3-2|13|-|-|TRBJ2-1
CASSPALSDEQFF
TGTGCCAGCAGCCCCGCCCTCTCGGATGAGCAGTTCTTC
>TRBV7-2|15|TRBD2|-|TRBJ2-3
CASSLSGGDSDTQYF
TGTGCCAGCAGCTTATCCGGGGGGGATTCCGATACGCAGTATTTT
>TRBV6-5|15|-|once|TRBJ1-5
CASSRDSGLYQPQHF
TGTGCCAGCAGTCGGGATTCTGGACTATATCAGCCCCAGCATTTT
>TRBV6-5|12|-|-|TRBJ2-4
CASKPTAGNQNF
TGTGCCAGCAAACCGACGGCCGGGAATCAGAACTTC
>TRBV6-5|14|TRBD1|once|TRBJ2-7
CASSRQGRTTEQYF
TGTGCCAGCAGTAGACAGGGGAGGACGACCGAGCAGTACTTC
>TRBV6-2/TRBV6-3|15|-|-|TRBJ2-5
CASSSPGQTQETQYF
TGTGCCAGCAGTTCCCCGGGACAAACACAAGAGACCCAGTACTTC
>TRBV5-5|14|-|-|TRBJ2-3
CASSPRGTTDTQYF
TGTGCCAGCAGCCCCCGCGGAACTACAGATACGCAGTATTTT
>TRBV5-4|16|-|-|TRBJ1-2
CASSFRGGRENYGYTF
TGTGCCAGCAGCTTCCGCGGGGGGCGCGAGAACTATGGCTACACCTTC
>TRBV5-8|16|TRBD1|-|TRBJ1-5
CASSWGQGPSNQPQHF
TGTGCCAGCAGCTGGGGACAGGGGCCCTCCAATCAGCCCCAGCATTTT
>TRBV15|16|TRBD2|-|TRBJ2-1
CATSSGTSGGHNEQFF
TGTGCCACCAGCAGTGGGACTAGCGGGGGGCACAATGAGCAGTTCTTC
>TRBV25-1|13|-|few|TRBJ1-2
CASSRGVNYGYTF
TGTGCCAGCAGTAGGGGCGTTAACTATGGCTACACCTTC
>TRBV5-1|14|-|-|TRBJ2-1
CASSVSGEYNEQFF
TGCGCCAGCAGCGTCTCAGGGGAATACAATGAGCAGTTCTTC
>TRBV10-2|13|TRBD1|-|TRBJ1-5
CASRGTGNQPQHF
TGCGCCAGCAGGGGGACAGGCAATCAGCCCCAGCATTTT
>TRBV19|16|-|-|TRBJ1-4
CASSTRKEYTNEKLFF
TGTGCCAGTAGTACACGGAAGGAGTACACTAATGAAAAACTGTTTTTT
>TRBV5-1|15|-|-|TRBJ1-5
CASRPTSNANQPQHF
TGCGCCAGCAGACCGACATCCAACGCAAATCAGCCCCAGCATTTT
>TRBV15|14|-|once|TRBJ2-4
CATSTGHAKNIQYF
TGTGCCACCAGCACCGGACATGCCAAAAACATTCAGTACTTC
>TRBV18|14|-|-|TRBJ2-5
CASSPGQGFGTQYF
TGTGCCAGCTCACCGGGCCAGGGGTTTGGGACCCAGTACTTC
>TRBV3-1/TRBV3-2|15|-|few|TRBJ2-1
CASSQGGLGYDEQFF
TGTGCCAGCAGCCAAGGAGGTCTCGGGTACGATGAGCAGTTCTTC
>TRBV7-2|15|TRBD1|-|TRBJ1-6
CASSHEGAADSPLHF
TGTGCCAGCAGCCACGAGGGGGCCGCGGATTCACCCCTCCACTTT
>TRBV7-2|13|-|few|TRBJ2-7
CASSLAHHYEQYF
TGTGCCAGCAGCTTAGCACATCACTACGAGCAGTACTTC
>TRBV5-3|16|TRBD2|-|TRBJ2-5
CARSLLRAGRQETQYF
TGTGCCAGAAGCTTGCTTCGAGCGGGGCGGCAAGAGACCCAGTACTTC
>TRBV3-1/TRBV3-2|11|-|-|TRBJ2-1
CASSQRSGQFF
TGTGCCAGCAGCCAACGGAGCGGGCAGTTCTTC
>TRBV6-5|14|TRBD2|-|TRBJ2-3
CASRRLADTDTQYF
TGTGCCAGCAGACGACTAGCAGATACAGATACGCAGTATTTT
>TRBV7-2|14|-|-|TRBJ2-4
CASSGRANLGIQYF
TGTGCCTCCAGCGGAAGGGCAAACCTTGGCATTCAGTACTTC
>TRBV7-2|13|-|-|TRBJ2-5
CASSLPNQETQYF
TGTGCCAGCAGCTTACCCAACCAAGAGACCCAGTACTTC
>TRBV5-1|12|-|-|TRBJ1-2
CASSLAGDGYTF
TGCGCCAGCAGCTTGGCCGGAGATGGCTACACCTTC
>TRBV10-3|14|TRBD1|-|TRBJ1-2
CAISGGTDLDGYTF
TGTGCCATCAGTGGAGGGACAGACCTGGACGGCTACACCTTC
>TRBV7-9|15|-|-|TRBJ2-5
CASSLIQGLRETQYF
TGTGCCAGCAGCTTAATTCAGGGACTTCGAGAGACCCAGTACTTC
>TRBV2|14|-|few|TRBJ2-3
CASSEAQSTDTQYF
TGTGCCAGCAGTGAGGCCCAGAGCACAGATACGCAGTATTTT
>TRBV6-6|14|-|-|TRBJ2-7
CASSYSRGSYEQYF
TGTGCCAGCAGTTATTCAAGGGGCTCCTACGAGCAGTACTTC
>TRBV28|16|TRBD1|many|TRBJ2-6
CASSGTGEAGANVLTF
TGTGCCAGCAGTGGGACAGGCGAGGCTGGGGCCAACGTCCTGACTTTC
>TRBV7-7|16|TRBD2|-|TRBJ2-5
CASSLGQGGGQETQYF
TGTGCCAGCAGCTTAGGGCAGGGCGGGGGTCAAGAGACCCAGTACTTC
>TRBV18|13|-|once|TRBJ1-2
CASSLRTDYGYTF
TGTGCCAGCTCCCTACGGACAGACTATGGCTACACCTTC
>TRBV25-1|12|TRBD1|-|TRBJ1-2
CATRQGNYGYTF
TGTGCCACAAGACAGGGGAACTATGGCTACACCTTC
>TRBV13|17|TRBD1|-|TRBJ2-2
CASSLRDRELNTGELFF
TGTGCCAGCAGCTTGAGGGACAGGGAATTGAACACCGGGGAGCTGTTTTTT
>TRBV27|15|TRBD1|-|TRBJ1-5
CASSPSRTGEQPQHF
TGTGCCAGCAGTCCTAGCCGGACAGGGGAGCAGCCCCAGCATTTT
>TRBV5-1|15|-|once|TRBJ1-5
CASSLGAAGDQPQHF
TGCGCCAGCAGCTTGGGCGCAGCAGGGGATCAGCCCCAGCATTTT
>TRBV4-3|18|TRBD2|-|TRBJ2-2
CASSPRTSGGAGTGELFF
TGCGCCAGCAGCCCTAGGACTAGCGGGGGGGCAGGCACCGGGGAGCTGTTTTTT